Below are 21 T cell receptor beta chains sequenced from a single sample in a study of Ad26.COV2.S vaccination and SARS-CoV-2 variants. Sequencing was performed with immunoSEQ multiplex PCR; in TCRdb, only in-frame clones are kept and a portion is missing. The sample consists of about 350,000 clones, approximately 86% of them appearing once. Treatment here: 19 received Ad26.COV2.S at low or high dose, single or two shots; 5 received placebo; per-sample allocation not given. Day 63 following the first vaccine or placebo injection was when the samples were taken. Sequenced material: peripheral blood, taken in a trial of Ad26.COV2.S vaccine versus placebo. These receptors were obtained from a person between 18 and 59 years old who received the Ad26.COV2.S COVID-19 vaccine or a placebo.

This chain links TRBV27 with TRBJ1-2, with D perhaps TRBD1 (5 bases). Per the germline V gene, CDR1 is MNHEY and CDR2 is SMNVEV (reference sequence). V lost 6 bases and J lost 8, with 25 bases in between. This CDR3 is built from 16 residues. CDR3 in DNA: TGTGCCAGCAGATCTACCCGGGACGGTTACACAGGAGGCTACACCTTC. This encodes CASRSTRDGYTGGYTF.

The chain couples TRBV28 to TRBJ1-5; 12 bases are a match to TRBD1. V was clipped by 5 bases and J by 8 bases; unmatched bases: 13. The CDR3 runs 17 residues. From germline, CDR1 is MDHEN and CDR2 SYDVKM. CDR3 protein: CASSPGGQGATGKPQHF. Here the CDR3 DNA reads TGTGCCAGCAGTCCTGGGGGACAGGGGGCCACGGGGAAGCCCCAGCATTTT.

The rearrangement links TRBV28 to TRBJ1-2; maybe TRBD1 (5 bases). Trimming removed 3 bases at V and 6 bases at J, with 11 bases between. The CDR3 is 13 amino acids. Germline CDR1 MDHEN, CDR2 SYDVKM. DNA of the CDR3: TGTGCCAGCAGTTTCGGGGGAGAGGATGGCTACACCTTC. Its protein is CASSFGGEDGYTF.

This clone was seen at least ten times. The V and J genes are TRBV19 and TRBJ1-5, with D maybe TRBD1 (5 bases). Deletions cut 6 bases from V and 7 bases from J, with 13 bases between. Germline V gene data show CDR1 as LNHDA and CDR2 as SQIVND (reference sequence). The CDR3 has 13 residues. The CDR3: CASSRGVRQPQHF. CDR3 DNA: TGTGCCAGTAGCCGGGGGGTAAGGCAGCCCCAGCATTTT.

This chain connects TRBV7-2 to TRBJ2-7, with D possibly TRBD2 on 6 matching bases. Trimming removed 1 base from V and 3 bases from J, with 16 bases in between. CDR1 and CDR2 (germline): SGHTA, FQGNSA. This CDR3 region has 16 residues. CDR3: CASSLGRAASDYEQYF. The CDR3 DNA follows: TGTGCCAGCAGCTTAGGGAGGGCGGCCTCCGACTACGAGCAGTACTTC.

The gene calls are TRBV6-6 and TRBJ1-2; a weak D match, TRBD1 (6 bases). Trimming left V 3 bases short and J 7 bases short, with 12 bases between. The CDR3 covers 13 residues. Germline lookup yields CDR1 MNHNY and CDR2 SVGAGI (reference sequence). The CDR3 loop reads CASSYERDTGYTF. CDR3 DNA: TGTGCCAGCAGTTATGAGAGGGACACTGGCTACACCTTC.

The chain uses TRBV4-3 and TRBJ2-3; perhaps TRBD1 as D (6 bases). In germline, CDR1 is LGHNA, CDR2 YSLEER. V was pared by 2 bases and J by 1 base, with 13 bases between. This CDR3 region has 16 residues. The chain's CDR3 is CASSQQSTGRTDTQYF. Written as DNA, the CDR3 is TGCGCCAGCAGCCAACAATCGACAGGTCGCACAGATACGCAGTATTTT.

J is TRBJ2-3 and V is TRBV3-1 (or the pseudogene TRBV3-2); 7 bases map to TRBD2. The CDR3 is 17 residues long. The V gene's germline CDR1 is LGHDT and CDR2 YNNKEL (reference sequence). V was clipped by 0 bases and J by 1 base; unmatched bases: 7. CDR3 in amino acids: CASSQEGGRACTDTQYF. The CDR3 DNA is TGTGCCAGCAGCCAAGAAGGAGGGAGGGCCTGCACAGATACGCAGTATTTT.

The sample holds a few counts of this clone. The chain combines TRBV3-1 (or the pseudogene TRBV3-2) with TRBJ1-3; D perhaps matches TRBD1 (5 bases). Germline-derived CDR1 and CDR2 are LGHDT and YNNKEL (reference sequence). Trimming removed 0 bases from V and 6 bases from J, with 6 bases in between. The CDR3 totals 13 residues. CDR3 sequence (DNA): TGTGCCAGCAGCCAAGAAGGGGAAAACACCATATATTTT. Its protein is CASSQEGENTIYF.

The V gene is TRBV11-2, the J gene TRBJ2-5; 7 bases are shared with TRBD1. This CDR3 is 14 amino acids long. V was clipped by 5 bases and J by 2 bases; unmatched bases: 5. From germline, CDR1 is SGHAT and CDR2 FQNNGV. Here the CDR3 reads CASSPGQAQETQYF. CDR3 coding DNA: TGTGCCAGCAGCCCCGGACAGGCTCAAGAGACCCAGTACTTC.

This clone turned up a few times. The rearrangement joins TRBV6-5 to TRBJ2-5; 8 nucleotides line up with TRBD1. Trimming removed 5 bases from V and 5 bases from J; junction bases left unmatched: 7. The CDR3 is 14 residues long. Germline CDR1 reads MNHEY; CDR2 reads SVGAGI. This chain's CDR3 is CASSPDRGAETQYF. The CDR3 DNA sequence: TGTGCCAGCAGTCCTGACAGGGGAGCGGAGACCCAGTACTTC.

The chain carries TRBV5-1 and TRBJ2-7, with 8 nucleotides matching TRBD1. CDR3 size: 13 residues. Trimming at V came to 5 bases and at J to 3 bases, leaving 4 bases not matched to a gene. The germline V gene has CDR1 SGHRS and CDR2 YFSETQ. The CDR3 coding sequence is TGCGCCAGCAGTGAGACAGGGGACTACGAGCAGTACTTC. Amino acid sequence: CASSETGDYEQYF.

CDR3 residues: CASGAGADQPQHF. CDR3 in DNA: TGTGCCAGCGGGGCGGGAGCGGATCAGCCCCAGCATTTT. The V and J genes are TRBV18 and TRBJ1-5; a possible D gene is TRBD1 (5 bases). The V and J ends lost 8 bases and 5 bases respectively, with 13 bases between them. Germline CDR1 and CDR2: KGHSH and LQKENI. The CDR3 is 13 amino acids.

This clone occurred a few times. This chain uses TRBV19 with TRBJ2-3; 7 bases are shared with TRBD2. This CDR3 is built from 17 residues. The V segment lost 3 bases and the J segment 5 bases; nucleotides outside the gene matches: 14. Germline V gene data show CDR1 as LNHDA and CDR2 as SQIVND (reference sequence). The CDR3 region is CASSMAASGSLRDTQYF. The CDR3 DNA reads TGTGCCAGTAGTATGGCGGCTAGCGGATCCCTCAGAGATACGCAGTATTTT.

The CDR3 coding sequence is TGCAGCGTTGTGGGGAGAAGGGGGATAAGTGAAAAACTGTTTTTT. Its protein product is CSVVGRRGISEKLFF. The rearrangement uses TRBV29-1 and TRBJ1-4, with D possibly matching TRBD1 (6 bases). V gave up 4 bases and J gave up 7 bases, with 19 bases separating them. The CDR3 is 15 residues long. CDR1 is SQVTM and CDR2 is ANQGSEA in the germline V gene. The entire variable domain, with the rest obtained from reference TRBV29-1 and TRBJ1-4, is as follows: SAVISQKPSRDICQRGTSLTIQCQVDSQVTMMFWYRQQPGQSLTLIATANQGSEATYESGFVIDKFPISRPNLTFSTLTVSNMSPEDSSIYLCSVVGRRGISEKLFFGSGTQLSVL.

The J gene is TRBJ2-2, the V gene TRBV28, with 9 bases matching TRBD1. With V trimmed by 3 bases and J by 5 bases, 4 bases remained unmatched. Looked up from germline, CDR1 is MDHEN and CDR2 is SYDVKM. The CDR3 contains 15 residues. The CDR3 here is CASSFRDRETGELFF. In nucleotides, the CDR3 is TGTGCCAGCAGTTTTCGGGACAGGGAAACCGGGGAGCTGTTTTTT. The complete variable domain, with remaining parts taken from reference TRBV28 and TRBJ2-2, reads DVKVTQSSRYLVKRTGEKVFLECVQDMDHENMFWYRQDPGLGLRLIYFSYDVKMKEKGDIPEGYSVSREKKERFSLILESASTNQTSMYLCASSFRDRETGELFFGEGSRLTVL.

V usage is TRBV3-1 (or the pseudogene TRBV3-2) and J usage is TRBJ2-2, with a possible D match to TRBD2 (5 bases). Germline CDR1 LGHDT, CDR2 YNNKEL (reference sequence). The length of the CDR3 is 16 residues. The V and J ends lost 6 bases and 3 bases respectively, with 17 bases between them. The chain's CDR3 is CASSLGKPRDTGELFF. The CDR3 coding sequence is TGTGCCAGCAGTCTGGGAAAGCCGAGGGACACCGGGGAGCTGTTTTTT.

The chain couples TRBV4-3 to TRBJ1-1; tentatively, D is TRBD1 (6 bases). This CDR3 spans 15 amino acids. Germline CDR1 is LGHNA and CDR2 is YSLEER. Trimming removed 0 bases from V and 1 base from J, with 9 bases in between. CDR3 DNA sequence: TGCGCCAGCAGCCAAGACCAGGGACAGAACACTGAAGCTTTCTTT. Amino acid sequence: CASSQDQGQNTEAFF.

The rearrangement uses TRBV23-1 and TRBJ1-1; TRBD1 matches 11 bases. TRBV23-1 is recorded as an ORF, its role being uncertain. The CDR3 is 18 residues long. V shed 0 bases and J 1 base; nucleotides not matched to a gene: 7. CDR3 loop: CASSQSGGQGGGNTEAFF. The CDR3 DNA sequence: TGCGCCAGCAGTCAATCTGGGGGACAGGGGGGAGGGAACACTGAAGCTTTCTTT.

CDR3 DNA: TGTGCCACCAGTGACCTGAACAGGGGGCAGGGAGATACGCAGTATTTT. It yields the protein CATSDLNRGQGDTQYF. The chain uses TRBV24-1 and TRBJ2-3; 9 nucleotides line up with TRBD1. The junction had 9 bases not matched to a gene; V was cut back by 4 bases and J by 5 bases. Germline CDR1 reads KGHDR; CDR2 reads SFDVKD. This CDR3 has 16 amino acids.

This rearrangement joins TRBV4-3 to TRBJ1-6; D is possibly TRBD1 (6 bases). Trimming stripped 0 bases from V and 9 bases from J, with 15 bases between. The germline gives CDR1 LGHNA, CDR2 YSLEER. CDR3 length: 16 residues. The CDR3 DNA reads TGCGCCAGCAGCCAAGAAGGGGGGGGCTTGATTTCACCCCTCCACTTT. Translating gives CASSQEGGGLISPLHF.